This TCR beta chain was identified during a study of identical twins (dated by TCRdb to the mid-2010s). About the full investigation: To test whether fetal clonotypes persist, this study deep-sequenced TCR alpha and beta repertoires from monozygotic twins, from unrelated adults of various ages, and from cord blood. Replicate twin experiments were performed at different times using different library preparation protocols to rule out contamination.

In the case of this clonotype: Which antigen it targets is not known. Base qualities are not recorded, but no much larger clone differs from it by a single base.

All donors were healthy Caucasians. The twin cohort comprised three pairs of female monozygotic twins, all aged roughly 18 to 30 years. Using Miltenyi CD45RO+ enrichment and human naive T-cell isolation kits, memory (CD45RO+) and naive T cells were isolated from PBMC. The germline V gene encodes CDR1 MNHEY and CDR2 SVGAGI. The V end loses 2 bases and the J end loses 0 bases, and a stretch of 12 bases separates them. The CDR3 sequence holds 16 residues, the cysteine and phenylalanine included. Of all the DNA, just the CDR3 is kept, 48 bases in frame from base 1. Preparation of the library involved 5' RACE. Sequencer: Illumina HiSeq 2000. A universal primer binding site was introduced by template switching, and a unique molecular identifier was present in the final cDNA, enabling accurate counting of TCR cDNA molecules. Specific primers in the conserved constant-segment region were used to synthesize first-strand cDNA for the TCR alpha and beta chains. To control for contamination, each cDNA library was double barcoded with a SMART-Mk sample barcode plus Illumina barcodes. TruSeq adapter sequences, together with Illumina sample barcodes, were added in two successive PCR steps. The Illumina HiSeq platform was used with custom primers to sequence TCR alpha and beta cDNA libraries. The original methods were these. MiGEC processed the raw reads to extract unique molecular identifiers, while MiXCR was used to determine the CDR3 positions. For each individual, recombination models were inferred using an EM algorithm with the repgenHMM and IGoR tools. The tcR package in R was used for shared clonotype analysis, with sharing normalized by the product of cloneset sizes. To study raw recombination without the effects of thymic and clonal selection, out-of-frame nonproductive sequences were analyzed. TCRdb ran its own pipeline on the public reads, namely fastp trimming at Q25 and MiXCR clone calling, and kept in-frame beta chains. Rows are unified per CDR3 protein, each entry keeping the most common DNA and genes. The V and J calls shown here were made by TCRdb, not taken from the authors' results. The sample table holds more than 250,000 distinct CDR3 sequences, of which about 8.9% were seen once. Around 2.1% of the sample lies in the top ten.

Beyond this particular receptor, the publication reports: Out-of-frame TCR alpha sequences shared between twins showed an excess of low generation-probability sequences compared with coincidental sharing between unrelated individuals. Recombination models systematically underestimated out-of-frame TCR alpha sharing in monozygotic twins but agreed with sharing between unrelated individuals. Because the same donors could not be followed over many years, the conclusions depended on cross-sectional statistical analysis. Abundant cord blood beta clonotypes had fewer insertions, young adult naive repertoires showed a similar but weaker trend, and memory repertoires showed no such trend. Zero-insertion analyses could be partly confounded by invariant T cells such as MAIT and iNKT, though diverse VJ usage argued against such confounding for most clonotypes. In beta out-of-frame sequences, excess twin sharing was weaker, because having fewer shared sequences lowered the signal-to-noise ratio.

These data are also associated with another study on yellow fever vaccine responses in identical twins. Per the second study: The T cell response to vaccination in identical twins was reported by the authors to appear partly convergent and partly personalized. In the study, vaccine-responding T cell clones were precisely tracked in identical twins.

Sequences were obtained from memory (CD45RO+) T cells sorted from blood. The sample's cell subset or site, from its label and the paper: CD45RO+ enriched T cells. The receptor was derived from a woman aged 18-29 years in good health. The chain links TRBV6-5 with TRBJ2-3; TRBD2 could be the D gene, as 6 bases match. The DNA sequence is as follows: TGTGCCAGCAGTTACCGCGCGGGGTCTAGCACAGATACGCAGTATTTT. Translated, it reads CASSYRAGSSTDTQYF.